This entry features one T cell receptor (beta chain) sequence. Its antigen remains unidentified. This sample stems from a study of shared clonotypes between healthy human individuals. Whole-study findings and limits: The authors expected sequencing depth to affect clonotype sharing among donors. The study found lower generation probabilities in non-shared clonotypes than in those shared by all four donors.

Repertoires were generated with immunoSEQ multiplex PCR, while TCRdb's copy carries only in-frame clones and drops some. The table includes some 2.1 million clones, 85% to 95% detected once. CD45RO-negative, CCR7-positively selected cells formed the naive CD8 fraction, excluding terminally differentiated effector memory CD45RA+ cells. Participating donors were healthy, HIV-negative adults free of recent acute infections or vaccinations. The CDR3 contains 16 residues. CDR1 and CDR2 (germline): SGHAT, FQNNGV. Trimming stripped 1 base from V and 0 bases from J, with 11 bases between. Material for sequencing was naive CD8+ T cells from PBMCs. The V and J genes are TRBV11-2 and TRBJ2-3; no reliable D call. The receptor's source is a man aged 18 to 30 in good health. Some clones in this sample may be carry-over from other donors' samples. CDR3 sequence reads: CASSLVYGGSTDTQYF. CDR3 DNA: TGTGCCAGCAGCTTAGTTTATGGCGGAAGCACAGATACGCAGTATTTT.